The present TCR beta chain was sequenced within a study of tumor and adjacent non-tumor tissue in lung cancer. The library came from three nested PCR rounds adapted from ARM-PCR protocols. MiXCR, applied by TCRdb to the multiplex PCR reads, yields one record per CDR3 protein. The profile shows more than 35,000 distinct CDR3 sequences, roughly two thirds of them singletons. The template was RNA from unsorted bulk tissue. This non-tumor lung sample came from over 3 cm beyond the tumor edge. The germline V gene has CDR1 MNHEY and CDR2 SVGAGI. This CDR3 is 16 amino acids long. Concerning this clonotype itself: Germline is not matched at one junction end, which may reflect a read error.

The source is a middle-aged woman with non-small cell lung cancer. Material for sequencing was distant non-tumor lung tissue. The rearrangement joins TRBV6-5 to TRBJ2-1, with a tentative D call TRBD1 (7 bases). CDR3 residues: CTSNRGLTRGGDEQFF. The CDR3 DNA reads as TGTACCAGTAACAGGGGATTGACTAGAGGGGGTGATGAGCAGTTCTTC.